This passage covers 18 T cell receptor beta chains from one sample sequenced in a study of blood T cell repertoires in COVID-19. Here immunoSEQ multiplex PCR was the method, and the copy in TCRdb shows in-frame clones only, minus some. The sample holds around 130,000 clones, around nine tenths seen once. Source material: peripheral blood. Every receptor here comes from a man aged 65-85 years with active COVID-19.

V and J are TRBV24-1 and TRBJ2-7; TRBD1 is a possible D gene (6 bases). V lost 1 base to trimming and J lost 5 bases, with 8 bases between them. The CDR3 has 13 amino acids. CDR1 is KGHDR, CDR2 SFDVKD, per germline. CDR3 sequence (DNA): TGTGCCACCAGTGATTTTAGGACAGACGAGCAGTACTTC. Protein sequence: CATSDFRTDEQYF.

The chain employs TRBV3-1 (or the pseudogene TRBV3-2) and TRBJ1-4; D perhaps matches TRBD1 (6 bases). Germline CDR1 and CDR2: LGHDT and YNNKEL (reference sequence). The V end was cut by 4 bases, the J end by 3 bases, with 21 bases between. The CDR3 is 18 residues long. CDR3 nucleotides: TGTGCCAGCAGCCCCCACTCCCTTGGGGGCGCGGCTAATGAAAAACTGTTTTTT. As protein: CASSPHSLGGAANEKLFF.

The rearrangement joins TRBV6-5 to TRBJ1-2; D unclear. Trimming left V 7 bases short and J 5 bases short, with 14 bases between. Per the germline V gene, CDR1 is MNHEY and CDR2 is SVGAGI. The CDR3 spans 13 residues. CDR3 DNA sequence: TGTGCCAGCACATTAACCCCGGGTTATGGCTACACCTTC. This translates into CASTLTPGYGYTF.

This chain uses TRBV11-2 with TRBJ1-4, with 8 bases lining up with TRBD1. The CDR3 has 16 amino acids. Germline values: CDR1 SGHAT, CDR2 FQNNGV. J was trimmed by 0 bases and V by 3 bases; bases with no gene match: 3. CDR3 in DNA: TGTGCCAGCAGCTTGGGACAGGATGCAACTAATGAAAAACTGTTTTTT. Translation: CASSLGQDATNEKLFF.

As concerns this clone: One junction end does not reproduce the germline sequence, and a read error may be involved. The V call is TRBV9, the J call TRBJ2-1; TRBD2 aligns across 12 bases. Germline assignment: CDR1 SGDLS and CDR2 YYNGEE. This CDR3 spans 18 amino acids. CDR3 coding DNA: TGTGCCAGCAGCGTAGAGTCTAGCGGGAGGGCCTATTACAATGAGCAGCTCTTC. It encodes CASSVESSGRAYYNEQLF.

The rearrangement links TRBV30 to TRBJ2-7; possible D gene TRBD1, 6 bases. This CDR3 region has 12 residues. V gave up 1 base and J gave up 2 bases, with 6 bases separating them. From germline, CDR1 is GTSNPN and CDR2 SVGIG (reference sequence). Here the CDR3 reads CAWSGTAYEQYF. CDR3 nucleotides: TGTGCCTGGAGTGGGACAGCCTACGAGCAGTACTTC.

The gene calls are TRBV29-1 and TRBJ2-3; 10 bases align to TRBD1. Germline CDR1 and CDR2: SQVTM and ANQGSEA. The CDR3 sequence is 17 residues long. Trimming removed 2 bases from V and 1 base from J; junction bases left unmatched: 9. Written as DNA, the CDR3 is TGCAGCGTTGAAACCTCCGGGACAGGGGTCGGCACAGATACGCAGTATTTT. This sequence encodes CSVETSGTGVGTDTQYF.

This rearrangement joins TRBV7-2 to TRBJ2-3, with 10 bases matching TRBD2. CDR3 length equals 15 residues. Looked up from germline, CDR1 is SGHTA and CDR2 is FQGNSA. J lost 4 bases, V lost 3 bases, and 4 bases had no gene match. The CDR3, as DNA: TGTGCCAGCAGCTTCCCTAGCGGGAGTGCAGATACGCAGTATTTT. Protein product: CASSFPSGSADTQYF.

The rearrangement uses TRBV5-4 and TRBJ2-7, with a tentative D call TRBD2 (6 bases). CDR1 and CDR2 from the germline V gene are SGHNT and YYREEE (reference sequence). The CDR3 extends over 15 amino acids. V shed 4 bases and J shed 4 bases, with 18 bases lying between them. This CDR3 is CASSPRGGSGYEQYF. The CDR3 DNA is TGTGCCAGCAGCCCACGAGGAGGGAGTGGGTACGAGCAGTACTTC.

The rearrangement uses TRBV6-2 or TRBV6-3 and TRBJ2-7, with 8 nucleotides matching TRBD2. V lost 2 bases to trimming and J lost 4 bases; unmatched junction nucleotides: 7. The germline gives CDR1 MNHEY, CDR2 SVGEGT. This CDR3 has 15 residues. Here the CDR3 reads CASSYTSGRSYEQYF. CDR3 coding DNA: TGTGCCAGCAGTTACACCAGCGGGAGAAGTTACGAGCAGTACTTC.

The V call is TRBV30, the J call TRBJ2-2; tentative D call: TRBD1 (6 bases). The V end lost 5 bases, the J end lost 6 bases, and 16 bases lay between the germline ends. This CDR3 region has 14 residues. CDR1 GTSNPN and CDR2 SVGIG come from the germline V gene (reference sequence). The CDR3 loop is CAWGRTGSPGELFF. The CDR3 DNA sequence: TGTGCCTGGGGGCGAACAGGGAGTCCCGGGGAGCTGTTTTTT.

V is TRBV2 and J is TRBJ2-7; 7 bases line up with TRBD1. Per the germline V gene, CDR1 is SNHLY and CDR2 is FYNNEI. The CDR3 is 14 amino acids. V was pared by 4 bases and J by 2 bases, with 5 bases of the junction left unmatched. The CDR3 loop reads CASSAGTVPYEQYF. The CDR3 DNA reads TGTGCCAGCAGTGCCGGGACAGTTCCCTACGAGCAGTACTTC. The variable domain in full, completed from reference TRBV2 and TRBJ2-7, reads EPEVTQTPSHQVTQMGQEVILRCVPISNHLYFYWYRQILGQKVEFLVSFYNNEISEKSEIFDDQFSVERPDGSNFTLKIRSTKLEDSAMYFCASSAGTVPYEQYFGPGTRLTVT.

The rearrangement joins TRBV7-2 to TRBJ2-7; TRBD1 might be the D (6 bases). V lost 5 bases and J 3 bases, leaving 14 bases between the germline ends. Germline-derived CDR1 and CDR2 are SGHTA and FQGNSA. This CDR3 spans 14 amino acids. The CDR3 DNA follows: TGTGCCAGCAGCCCAAGGACAGCTGTCTACGAGCAGTACTTC. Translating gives CASSPRTAVYEQYF.

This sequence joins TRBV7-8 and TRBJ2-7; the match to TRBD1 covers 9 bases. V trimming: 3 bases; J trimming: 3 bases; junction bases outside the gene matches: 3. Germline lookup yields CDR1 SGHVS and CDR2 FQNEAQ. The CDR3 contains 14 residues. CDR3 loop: CASSFAGQGYEQYF. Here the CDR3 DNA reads TGTGCCAGCAGCTTCGCGGGACAGGGCTACGAGCAGTACTTC.

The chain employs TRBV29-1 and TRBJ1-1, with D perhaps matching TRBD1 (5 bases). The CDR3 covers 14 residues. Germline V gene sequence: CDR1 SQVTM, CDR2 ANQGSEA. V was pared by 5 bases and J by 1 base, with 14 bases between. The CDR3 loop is CSVQEGRTNTEAFF. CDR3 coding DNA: TGCAGCGTTCAGGAGGGGCGGACGAACACTGAAGCTTTCTTT.

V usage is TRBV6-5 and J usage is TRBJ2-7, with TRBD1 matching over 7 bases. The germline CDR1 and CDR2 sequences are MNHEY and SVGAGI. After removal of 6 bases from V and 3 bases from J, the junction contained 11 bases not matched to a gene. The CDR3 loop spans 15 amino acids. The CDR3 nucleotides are TGTGCCAGCAGCCGCCAGGGGACAGCGATCTACGAGCAGTACTTC. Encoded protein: CASSRQGTAIYEQYF.

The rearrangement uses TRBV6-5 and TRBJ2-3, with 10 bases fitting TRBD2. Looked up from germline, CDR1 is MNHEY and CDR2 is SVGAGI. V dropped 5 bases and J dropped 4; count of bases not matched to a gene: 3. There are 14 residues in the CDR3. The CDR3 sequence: CASSTTSGADTQYF. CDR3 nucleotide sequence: TGTGCCAGCAGTACCACTAGCGGGGCAGATACGCAGTATTTT.

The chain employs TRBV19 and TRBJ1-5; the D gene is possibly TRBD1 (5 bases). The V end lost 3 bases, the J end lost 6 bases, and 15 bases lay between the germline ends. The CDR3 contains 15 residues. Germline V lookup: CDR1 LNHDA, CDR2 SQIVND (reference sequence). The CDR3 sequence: CASSMLAGPGQPQHF. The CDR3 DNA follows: TGTGCCAGTAGTATGTTAGCAGGGCCGGGTCAGCCCCAGCATTTT.